Described below is a single T cell receptor beta chain sequence and its context. As yet, its antigen is unknown. The record originates from a study of T cells after yellow fever vaccination. Whole-study results and caveats: Booster samples showed a return of most primary-vaccination clones (approximately 95% CD4, approximately 88% CD8).

A process of 5'RACE template switching, which added a universal primer site and UMIs, was used to make TCR cDNA. One entry per CDR3 protein results from TCRdb running MiXCR on the 5' RACE reads. This sample carries 450,000 to 550,000 distinct CDR3 sequences, about 19% of them seen once, and the ten largest clones take 14%. The CDR3 sequence is 14 residues long. V was cut by 8 bases and J by 6 bases, with 17 bases left in between. In germline, CDR1 is SEHNR, CDR2 FQNEAQ (reference sequence). The chain combines TRBV7-9 with TRBJ2-1; the D gene is possibly TRBD2 (6 bases). The clonotype originates from a man aged 30 to 45 who received the YFV17D yellow fever vaccine. The sequenced sample was PBMCs, obtained 15 days after the yellow fever booster vaccination. The CDR3 here is CASGVGERVNEQFF. The CDR3 DNA sequence: TGTGCCAGCGGCGTGGGAGAGCGGGTCAATGAGCAGTTCTTC. Full variable domain (rest looked up from reference TRBV7-9 and TRBJ2-1): DTGVSQNPRHKITKRGQNVTFRCDPISEHNRLYWYRQTLGQGPEFLTYFQNEAQLEKSRLLSDRFSAERPKGSFSTLEIQRTEQGDSAMYLCASGVGERVNEQFFGPGTRLTVL.